The clone carrying this TCR beta chain has more than one count but fewer than ten. Its antigen is not known. This sample was included in a study of beta chain features in type 1 diabetes. Study-wide context: The study found patients and healthy donors alike in age, gender and cell yields. Findings of the study overall: All four CD4+ subsets from Type 1 diabetes patients carried moderately but significantly shorter TCRB CDR3s. The naive, central memory and Treg TCRB repertoires looked more alike in patients than they did in healthy donors. VDJ junctions in type 1 diabetes patients carried more deletions and fewer insertions.

This CDR3 region has 17 residues. Germline CDR1 SGHRS, CDR2 YFSETQ. The V and J ends lost 4 bases and 6 bases respectively, with 23 bases between them. Expressed TCRB transcripts were sequenced, since all the RNA that had been isolated was reverse transcribed. The method was immunoSEQ multiplex PCR; TCRdb's version includes in-frame clones alone and lacks a portion of them. Of hundreds of thousands of clones in the sample, 13% were seen once. This receptor was obtained from a man aged 18 to 29 with type 1 diabetes. Sample: naive CD4+ T cells from blood. This chain uses TRBV5-1 with TRBJ2-1; tentatively, D is TRBD1 (6 bases). CDR3 loop: CASSPGSTGWTGNEQFF. As DNA, the CDR3 is TGCGCCAGCAGCCCGGGGTCCACAGGGTGGACGGGCAATGAGCAGTTCTTC.